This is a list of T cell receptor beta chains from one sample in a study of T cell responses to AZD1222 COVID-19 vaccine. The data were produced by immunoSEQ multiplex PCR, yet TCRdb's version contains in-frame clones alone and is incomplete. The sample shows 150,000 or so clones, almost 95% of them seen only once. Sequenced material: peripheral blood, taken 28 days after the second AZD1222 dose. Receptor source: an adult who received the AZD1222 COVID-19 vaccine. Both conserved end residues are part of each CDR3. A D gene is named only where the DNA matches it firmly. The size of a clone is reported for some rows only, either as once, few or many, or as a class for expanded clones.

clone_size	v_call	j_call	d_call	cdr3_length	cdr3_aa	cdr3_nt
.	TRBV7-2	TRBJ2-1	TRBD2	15	CASSPSGDSYNEQFF	TGTGCCAGCAGCCCGAGCGGGGACTCCTACAATGAGCAGTTCTTC
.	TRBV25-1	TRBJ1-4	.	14	CASSSGRGNEKLFF	TGTGCCAGCAGTTCGGGCAGGGGTAATGAAAAACTGTTTTTT
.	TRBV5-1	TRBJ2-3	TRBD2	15	CASSLKRELTDTQYF	TGCGCCAGCAGCCTTAAGCGGGAGTTAACAGATACGCAGTATTTT
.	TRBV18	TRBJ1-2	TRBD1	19	CASSPTPGQGDLANYGYTF	TGTGCCAGCTCACCTACGCCGGGACAGGGGGACCTAGCTAACTATGGCTACACCTTC
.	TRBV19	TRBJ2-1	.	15	CASSMEHSDYNEQFF	TGTGCCAGTAGTATGGAGCACTCAGACTACAATGAGCAGTTCTTC
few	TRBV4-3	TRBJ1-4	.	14	CASSQVKYREKLFF	TGCGCCAGCAGCCAAGTAAAGTACCGCGAAAAACTGTTTTTT
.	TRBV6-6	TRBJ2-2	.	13	CASSYGETGELFF	TGTGCCAGCAGTTACGGAGAAACCGGGGAGCTGTTTTTT
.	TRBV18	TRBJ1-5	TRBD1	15	CASSPRTGTNQPQHF	TGTGCCAGCTCACCCCGGACAGGGACAAATCAGCCCCAGCATTTT
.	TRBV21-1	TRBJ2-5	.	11	CASTSKETQYF	TGTGCCAGCACTAGCAAAGAGACCCAGTACTTC
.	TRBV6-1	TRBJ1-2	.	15	CASSDVLLANYGYTF	TGTGCCAGCAGTGACGTACTGTTAGCTAACTATGGCTACACCTTC
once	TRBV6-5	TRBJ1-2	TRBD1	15	CASRTSGTGLTGYTF	TGTGCCAGCAGAACCTCCGGGACAGGGCTGACGGGCTACACCTTC
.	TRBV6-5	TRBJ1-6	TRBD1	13	CASLDRINSPLHF	TGTGCCAGTTTGGACAGGATAAATTCACCCCTCCACTTT
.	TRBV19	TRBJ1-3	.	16	CASSIRDTTSGNTIYF	TGTGCCAGTAGTATCCGGGACACAACCTCTGGAAACACCATATATTTT
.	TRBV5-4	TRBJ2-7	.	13	CASSRDAESEQYF	TGTGCCAGCAGTCGGGATGCAGAAAGCGAGCAGTACTTC
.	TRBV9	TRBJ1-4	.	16	CASSDPEGATNEKLFF	TGTGCCAGCAGCGATCCTGAAGGGGCAACTAATGAAAAACTGTTTTTT
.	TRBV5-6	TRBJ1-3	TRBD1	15	CASRRQGASGNTIYF	TGTGCCAGCAGGCGACAGGGGGCCTCTGGAAACACCATATATTTT
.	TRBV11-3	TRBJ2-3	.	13	CASSRGGTDTQYF	TGTGCCAGCAGCCGAGGGGGGACAGATACGCAGTATTTT
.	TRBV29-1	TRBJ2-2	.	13	CSVGQGIPGELFF	TGCAGCGTTGGTCAGGGGATACCCGGGGAGCTGTTTTTT
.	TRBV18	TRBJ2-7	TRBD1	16	CASSTVATGVSYEQYF	TGTGCCAGCTCAACGGTTGCGACAGGGGTCTCCTACGAGCAGTACTTC
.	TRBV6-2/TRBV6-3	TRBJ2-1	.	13	CASSWDGYNEQFF	TGTGCCAGCAGTTGGGACGGCTACAATGAGCAGTTCTTC
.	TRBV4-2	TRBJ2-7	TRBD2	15	CASSQDTSGTDEQYF	TGTGCCAGCAGCCAAGATACTAGCGGGACCGACGAGCAGTACTTC
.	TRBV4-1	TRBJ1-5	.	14	CASSQGFANQPQHF	TGCGCCAGCAGCCAAGGGTTTGCAAATCAGCCCCAGCATTTT
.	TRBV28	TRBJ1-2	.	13	CATSRNMFYGYTF	TGTGCCACCAGCAGGAACATGTTCTATGGCTACACCTTC
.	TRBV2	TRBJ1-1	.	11	CACLGDTEAFF	TGTGCTTGTCTGGGTGACACTGAAGCTTTCTTT
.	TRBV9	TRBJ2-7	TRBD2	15	CASSVEAGGPYEQYF	TGTGCCAGCAGCGTAGAAGCGGGAGGGCCCTACGAGCAGTACTTC
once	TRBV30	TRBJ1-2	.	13	CAWSPGTAYGYTF	TGTGCCTGGAGTCCCGGGACGGCTTATGGCTACACCTTC
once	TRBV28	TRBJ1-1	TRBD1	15	CASSLGGTGGTEAFF	TGTGCCAGCAGCTTAGGGGGGACAGGAGGCACTGAAGCTTTCTTT
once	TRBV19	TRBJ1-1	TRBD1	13	CASSTQGGTEAFF	TGTGCCAGTAGTACCCAGGGGGGCACTGAAGCTTTCTTT
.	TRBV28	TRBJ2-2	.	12	CASRDLAGELFF	TGTGCCAGCAGGGATCTAGCCGGGGAGCTGTTTTTT
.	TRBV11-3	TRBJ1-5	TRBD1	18	CASSLSAQDRAGCQPQHF	TGTGCCAGCAGCTTATCGGCCCAAGACAGGGCTGGATGTCAGCCCCAGCATTTT
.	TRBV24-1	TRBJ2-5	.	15	CATSDPGRGQETQYF	TGTGCCACCAGTGATCCCGGGAGAGGCCAAGAGACCCAGTACTTC
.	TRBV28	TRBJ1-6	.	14	CASSRSGTYSPLHF	TGTGCCAGCTCCCGGAGCGGAACCTATTCACCCCTCCACTTT
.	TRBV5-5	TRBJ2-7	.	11	CASSLSNEQYF	TGTGCCAGCAGCTTGAGTAACGAGCAGTACTTC
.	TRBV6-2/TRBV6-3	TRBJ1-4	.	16	CASSYLTGATNEKLFF	TGTGCCAGCAGTTACCTGACCGGCGCAACTAATGAAAAACTGTTTTTT
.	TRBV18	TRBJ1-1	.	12	CASSTGIPEAFF	TGTGCCAGCTCAACAGGGATCCCTGAAGCTTTCTTT
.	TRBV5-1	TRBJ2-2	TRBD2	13	CASSLTSAGELFF	TGCGCCAGCAGCTTGACTAGCGCCGGGGAGCTGTTTTTT
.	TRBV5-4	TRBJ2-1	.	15	CASSLVASSYNEQFF	TGTGCCAGCAGCTTGGTGGCGAGCTCCTACAATGAGCAGTTCTTC
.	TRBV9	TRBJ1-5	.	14	CASSVGTSNQPQHF	TGTGCCAGCAGCGTGGGGACTAGCAATCAGCCCCAGCATTTT
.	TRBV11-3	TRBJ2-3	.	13	CASSAGQLDTQYF	TGTGCCAGCAGCGCGGGACAGCTAGATACGCAGTATTTT
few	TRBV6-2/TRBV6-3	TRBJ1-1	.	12	CASSPQYTEAFF	TGTGCCAGCAGTCCCCAGTACACTGAAGCTTTCTTT
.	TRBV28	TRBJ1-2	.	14	CASSLWGRAYGYTF	TGTGCCAGCAGTTTATGGGGCAGGGCTTATGGCTACACCTTC
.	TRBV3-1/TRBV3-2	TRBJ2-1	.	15	CASSLGRQGYNEQFF	TGTGCCAGCAGCTTAGGTCGGCAGGGCTACAATGAGCAGTTCTTC
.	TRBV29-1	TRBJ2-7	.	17	CSVEVVMWVQLGYEQYF	TGCAGCGTTGAAGTCGTAATGTGGGTACAATTAGGATACGAGCAGTACTTC
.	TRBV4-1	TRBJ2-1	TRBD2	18	CASSHSTSGSSSYNEQFF	TGCGCCAGCAGCCACTCCACTAGCGGGAGTTCGTCCTACAATGAGCAGTTCTTC
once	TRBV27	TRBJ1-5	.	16	CASSSLFTGSHQPQHF	TGTGCCAGCAGTTCCCTTTTCACAGGGTCCCATCAGCCCCAGCATTTT
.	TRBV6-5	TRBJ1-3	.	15	CASTHPTGAGNTIYF	TGTGCCAGCACCCACCCGACAGGCGCTGGAAACACCATATATTTT
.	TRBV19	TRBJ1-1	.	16	CASSIGEGWANTEAFF	TGTGCCAGTAGTATCGGGGAGGGCTGGGCGAACACTGAAGCTTTCTTT
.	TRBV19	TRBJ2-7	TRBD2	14	CASSPAGLANEQYF	TGTGCCAGTAGTCCAGCGGGACTAGCTAACGAGCAGTACTTC
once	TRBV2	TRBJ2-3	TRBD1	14	CASHPGGAGDTQYF	TGTGCCAGCCACCCAGGGGGCGCAGGAGATACGCAGTATTTT
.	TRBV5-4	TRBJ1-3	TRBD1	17	CASSLPRTGGVGNTIYF	TGTGCCAGCAGCCTTCCTCGGACAGGGGGCGTTGGAAACACCATATATTTT
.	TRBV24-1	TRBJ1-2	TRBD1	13	CATATGGDYGYTF	TGTGCCACTGCGACAGGGGGCGATTATGGCTACACCTTC